These T cell receptor beta chains were read from a single sample in a study of control samples from healthy donors and cancer patients. TCRdb's table, derived via immunoSEQ multiplex PCR, lists solely in-frame clones and lacks some. The table includes some 130,000 clones, roughly 95% detected once. The sequenced sample was blood. These receptors all come from a man under 40 in good health. Both conserved end residues are part of each CDR3. The D gene is left open where the match is weak. A clone size is listed for some rows: how often the clone was seen (once, few, many), or a class if it is expanded.

clone size | J gene | V gene | D gene | CDR3 length | CDR3 DNA | CDR3 protein
. | TRBJ1-1 | TRBV7-9 | . | 14 | TGTGCCAGCAGCTTAGCGGGGGGTAGCCCTGAAGCTTTCTTT | CASSLAGGSPEAFF
once | TRBJ1-2 | TRBV29-1 | TRBD1 | 13 | TGCAGCGTTGAGGGACAGGGGCCTCATGGCTACACCTTC | CSVEGQGPHGYTF
. | TRBJ1-2 | TRBV7-2 | . | 15 | TGTGCCAGCAGCTTAATCCCGGGCAGGGCCTATGGCTACACCTTC | CASSLIPGRAYGYTF
. | TRBJ1-4 | TRBV5-8 | . | 17 | TGTGCCAGCAGCTTGAACACTATGTCAGGGACTAATGAAAAACTGTTTTTT | CASSLNTMSGTNEKLFF
. | TRBJ2-3 | TRBV9 | TRBD2 | 15 | TGTGCCAGCAGCGTAGCAGGACTAGGAACAGATACGCAGTATTTT | CASSVAGLGTDTQYF
. | TRBJ1-2 | TRBV3-1/TRBV3-2 | . | 14 | TGTGCCAGCAGCCAAGTAGGTACTAACTATGGCTACACCTTC | CASSQVGTNYGYTF
. | TRBJ2-5 | TRBV7-8 | . | 13 | TGTGCCAGCAGCTTAGCCGGGATGGAGACCCAGTACTTC | CASSLAGMETQYF
. | TRBJ2-4 | TRBV9 | TRBD2 | 16 | TGTGCCAGCAGCCCAGGTGCGGGGGGACTCGGAAACATTCAGTACTTC | CASSPGAGGLGNIQYF
. | TRBJ2-5 | TRBV2 | . | 14 | TGTGCCAGCAGTCCCCCGGGGACACTCGAGACCCAGTACTTC | CASSPPGTLETQYF
. | TRBJ2-1 | TRBV9 | . | 16 | TGTGCCAGCAGCGCCCCGGAAGGGACAATTTACAATGAGCAGTTCTTC | CASSAPEGTIYNEQFF
. | TRBJ1-5 | TRBV6-5 | TRBD1 | 13 | TGTGCCAGCTCAGACAGGGAGGAACAGCCCCAGCATTTT | CASSDREEQPQHF
. | TRBJ2-5 | TRBV9 | TRBD1 | 17 | TGTGCCAGCAGCGGACCCCTGGGGGGGACAGGGTACTGGACCCAGTACTTC | CASSGPLGGTGYWTQYF
. | TRBJ2-7 | TRBV29-1 | TRBD2 | 12 | TGCAGCGTGACTAGCGGGGGAGGCGAGCAGTACTTC | CSVTSGGGEQYF
. | TRBJ2-7 | TRBV10-2 | . | 14 | TGCGCCAGCAGTGACCGGGACGTAGCCTACGAGCAGTACTTC | CASSDRDVAYEQYF
. | TRBJ2-7 | TRBV6-2/TRBV6-3 | . | 14 | TGTGCCAGCAGCCCCTTCGACAGCTCCTACGAGCAGTACTTC | CASSPFDSSYEQYF
. | TRBJ2-3 | TRBV7-8 | . | 14 | TGTGCCAGCAGCTTGTTCGGGGTTGGGGATACGCAGTATTTT | CASSLFGVGDTQYF
few | TRBJ2-7 | TRBV7-9 | . | 13 | TGTGCCAGCAGCTTCCCGGGCTCCTACGAGCAGTACTTC | CASSFPGSYEQYF
. | TRBJ1-2 | TRBV6-5 | TRBD1 | 13 | TGTGCCAGCAGTTACACCCAGGGGGATGGCTACACCTTC | CASSYTQGDGYTF
. | TRBJ1-6 | TRBV30 | . | 14 | TGTGCCTGGAGTAGGGGGAACAATAATTCACCCCTCCACTTT | CAWSRGNNNSPLHF
. | TRBJ1-4 | TRBV18 | . | 15 | TGTGCCAGCTCACCACTGGGCAGGGGAGATGAAAAACTGTTTTTT | CASSPLGRGDEKLFF
. | TRBJ1-2 | TRBV19 | TRBD1 | 14 | TGTGCCAGTACTTACGACAGGGGGCTGTATGGCTACACCTTC | CASTYDRGLYGYTF
. | TRBJ2-3 | TRBV4-1 | . | 16 | TGCGCCAGCAGCCAAGGGGAGATTAGTGGCGCAGATACGCAGTATTTT | CASSQGEISGADTQYF
. | TRBJ1-5 | TRBV27 | . | 17 | TGTGCCAGCAGTACAGCCCACCGGGGGAGGGAAAATCAGCCCCAGCATTTT | CASSTAHRGRENQPQHF
few | TRBJ2-7 | TRBV6-2/TRBV6-3 | . | 14 | TGTGCCAGCAGCTCCATTGGGGAAAGAGGGGAGCAGTACTTC | CASSSIGERGEQYF
once | TRBJ1-1 | TRBV27 | . | 15 | TGTGCCAGCAGTTTAAGCCCCAGGGGGAACACTGAAGCTTTCTTT | CASSLSPRGNTEAFF
once | TRBJ1-6 | TRBV7-7 | TRBD1 | 17 | TGTGCTAGCAGCTTAATGGACCGGGACAGGCTGAATTCACCCCTCCACTTT | CASSLMDRDRLNSPLHF
. | TRBJ1-4 | TRBV11-2 | . | 16 | TGTGCCAGCAGCTTAGATCGTCCGGGTACCTGGGAAAAACTGTTTTTT | CASSLDRPGTWEKLFF
. | TRBJ2-3 | TRBV5-1 | TRBD2 | 15 | TGCGCCAGCAGCGCTAGCGGGGGGGCAGGAGATACGCAGTATTTT | CASSASGGAGDTQYF
. | TRBJ2-3 | TRBV15 | . | 15 | TGTGCCACCAGCACAGGAGGGTCAGACCAAAATACGCAGTATTTT | CATSTGGSDQNTQYF
. | TRBJ2-1 | TRBV9 | . | 12 | TGTGCCAGCAGCATCCGGGACAATGAGCAGTTCTTC | CASSIRDNEQFF
. | TRBJ1-3 | TRBV20-1 | . | 12 | TGCAGTGCTAGTGGGGGGGGAAACACCATATATTTT | CSASGGGNTIYF
. | TRBJ1-1 | TRBV14 | TRBD1 | 13 | TGTGCCAGCAGCCGCCAACGGGACAGTGAAGCTTTCTTT | CASSRQRDSEAFF
once | TRBJ1-1 | TRBV5-5 | . | 15 | TGTGCCAGCAGCCTTACGTCCAGGGGAGTCACTGAAGCTTTCTTT | CASSLTSRGVTEAFF
. | TRBJ1-1 | TRBV15 | . | 14 | TGTGCCACCAGCAGAGGAGGAATGAGGACTGAAGCTTTCTTT | CATSRGGMRTEAFF
. | TRBJ2-1 | TRBV11-3 | TRBD2 | 14 | TGTGCCAGCAGCTTAGCGGGGGGACACAATGAGCAGTTCTTC | CASSLAGGHNEQFF
. | TRBJ1-1 | TRBV7-9 | TRBD1 | 16 | TGTGCCAGCAGCTCCTTTATGCGACAGGGTAACACTGAAGCTTTCTTT | CASSSFMRQGNTEAFF
once | TRBJ2-5 | TRBV14 | . | 15 | TGTGCCAGCAGCCAAGAATGGGGCGATCAAGAGACCCAGTACTTC | CASSQEWGDQETQYF
. | TRBJ2-7 | TRBV7-2 | . | 18 | TGTGCCAGCAGCTTAACCCGCCCTACGGGGAGGAGCAGCTACGAGCAGTACTTC | CASSLTRPTGRSSYEQYF
. | TRBJ2-2 | TRBV7-9 | . | 12 | TGTGCCAGCAGCTTCCACCCCGGGGAGCTGTTTTTT | CASSFHPGELFF
. | TRBJ2-7 | TRBV4-3 | . | 17 | TGCGCCAGCAGCCAAGATTACGGCTCCCAAAGCTCCTACGAGCAGTACTTC | CASSQDYGSQSSYEQYF